The entry that follows covers one T cell receptor beta chain sequence. Its antigen is currently unknown. V shed 3 bases and J shed 7 bases, with 18 bases lying between them. CDR1 is LGHNA, CDR2 YNFKEQ, per germline. This CDR3 comprises 16 residues. These data come from a study of STAT3 mutations in large granular lymphocyte leukemia. Study context: Roughly half the longitudinally sequenced T-LGLL patients had canonical STAT3 mutations.

Study-wide results and caveats: Treatment regimens differed across patients between samplings. Every T-LGLL patient had at least one immunodominant TCRbeta clonotype. TCR clonotype switching after therapy occurred in about 30% of the 18 patients. No sample exists from the first appearance of each clone.

The assay was immunoSEQ multiplex PCR, and TCRdb's table has in-frame clones only and misses some. This table has tens of thousands of clones, 75% to 90% appearing once. The chain uses TRBV4-2 and TRBJ1-4; no firm D call. The sample was peripheral blood mononuclear cells. The clonotype comes from a man between 60 and 75 years old with T-cell large granular lymphocyte leukemia. Some clones in this sample may be carry-over from other donors' samples. CDR3 loop: CASSHEAVEGGEKLFF. DNA of the CDR3: TGTGCCAGCAGCCACGAGGCGGTGGAGGGTGGTGAAAAACTGTTTTTT.